This T cell receptor (beta chain) was captured by sequencing in a study of cytomegalovirus exposure and HLA in healthy donors. Worth noting for this clone: The target antigen is unknown.

Study conclusions and caveats: Further analysis was carried out later, and it showed several of the most significant clusters appearing linked to common viral pathogens.

It was with 60 Vbeta and 13 Jbeta primers that the PCR ran. Data came from immunoSEQ multiplex PCR; TCRdb stores just in-frame clones and leaves some out. Of approximately 97,000 clones listed, 60% to 80% are singletons. Germline-derived CDR1 and CDR2 are MNHEY and SVGAGI. The CDR3 totals 10 residues. V shed 11 bases and J 5 bases; nucleotides not matched to a gene: 1. The sequence derives from a male donor in good health and CMV-seropositive. The V call is TRBV6-5, the J call TRBJ1-2; 8 bases map to TRBD1. Sequences were obtained from PBMCs. CDR3 DNA: TGTGCCTGGACAGGGTATGGCTACACCTTC. It codes for CAWTGYGYTF.